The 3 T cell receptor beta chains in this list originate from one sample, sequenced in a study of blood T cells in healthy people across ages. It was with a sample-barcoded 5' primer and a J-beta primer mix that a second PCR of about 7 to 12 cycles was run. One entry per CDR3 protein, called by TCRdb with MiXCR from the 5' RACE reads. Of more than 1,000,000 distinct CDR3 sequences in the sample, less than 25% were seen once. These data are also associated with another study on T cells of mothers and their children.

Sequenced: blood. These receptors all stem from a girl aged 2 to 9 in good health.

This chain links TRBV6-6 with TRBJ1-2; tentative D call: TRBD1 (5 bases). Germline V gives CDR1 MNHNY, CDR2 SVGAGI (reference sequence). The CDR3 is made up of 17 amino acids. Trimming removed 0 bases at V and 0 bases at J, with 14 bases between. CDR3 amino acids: CASSYSQRGGANYGYTF. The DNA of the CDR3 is TGTGCCAGCAGTTACTCCCAGCGGGGGGGAGCTAACTATGGCTACACCTTC.

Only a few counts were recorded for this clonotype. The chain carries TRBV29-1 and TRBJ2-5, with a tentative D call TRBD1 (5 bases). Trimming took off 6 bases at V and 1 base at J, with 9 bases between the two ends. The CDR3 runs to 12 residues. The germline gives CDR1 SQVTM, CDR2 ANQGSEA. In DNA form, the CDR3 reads TGCAGCGTGACTGACAGCCAAGAGACCCAGTACTTC. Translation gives CSVTDSQETQYF.

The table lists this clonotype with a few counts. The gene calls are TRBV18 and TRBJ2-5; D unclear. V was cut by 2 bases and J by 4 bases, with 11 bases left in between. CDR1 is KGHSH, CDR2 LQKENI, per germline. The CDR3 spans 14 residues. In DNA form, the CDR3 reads TGTGCCAGCTCACCAACCGACGTAGCAGAGACCCAGTACTTC. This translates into CASSPTDVAETQYF.